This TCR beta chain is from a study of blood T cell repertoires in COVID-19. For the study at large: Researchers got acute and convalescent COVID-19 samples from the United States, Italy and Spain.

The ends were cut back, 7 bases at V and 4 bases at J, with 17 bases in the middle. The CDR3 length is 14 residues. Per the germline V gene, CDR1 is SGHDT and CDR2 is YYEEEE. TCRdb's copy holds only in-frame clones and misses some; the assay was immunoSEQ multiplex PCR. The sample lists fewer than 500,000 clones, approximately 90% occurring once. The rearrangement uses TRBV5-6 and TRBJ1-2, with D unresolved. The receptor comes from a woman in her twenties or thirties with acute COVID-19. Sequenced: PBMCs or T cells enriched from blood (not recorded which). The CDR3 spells CASADLRAVYGYTF. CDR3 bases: TGTGCCAGCGCCGACCTGAGGGCTGTCTATGGCTACACCTTC.